These T cell receptor beta chains were read from a single sample in a study of vaccination effects on CD4 cells after COVID-19. Repertoires were generated with immunoSEQ multiplex PCR, while TCRdb's copy carries only in-frame clones and drops some. Among approximately 50,000 clones listed, 70% to 80% were seen once. For these receptors, no antigen is known. This specimen consisted of CD4+ T cells from PBMCs cultured without peptide, obtained before COVID-19 vaccination. These receptor sequences come from a human donor who had a prior SARS-CoV-2 infection. Both conserved end residues are part of each CDR3. The order of the fields is J gene, clone size, V gene, D gene, CDR3 DNA, CDR3 protein. D genes are given only for firm matches. The size field is filled for only some rows; it gives once, few, many or a size class.

TRBJ2-4 | NA | TRBV29-1 | NA | TGCAGCGCCCTCGGAGGGACGGGCATTCAGTACTTC | CSALGGTGIQYF
TRBJ2-2 | NA | TRBV5-1 | NA | TGCGCCAGCAGCCCCGCGCAGGGGCGGGGCGGGGAGCTGTTTTTT | CASSPAQGRGGELFF
TRBJ2-1 | NA | TRBV27 | TRBD1 | TGTGCCAGCAGTTTATTTGCAGGGGGCTCCTACAATGAGCAGTTCTTC | CASSLFAGGSYNEQFF
TRBJ2-3 | NA | TRBV5-1 | NA | TGCGCCAGCAGCTTGGGTCCCTCGCGGGGCACAGATACGCAGTATTTT | CASSLGPSRGTDTQYF
TRBJ2-1 | NA | TRBV2 | NA | TGTGCCAGCATGCGGGACTTATACTACAATGAGCAGTTCTTC | CASMRDLYYNEQFF
TRBJ2-1 | few | TRBV6-6 | NA | TGTGCCAGCAGCGAACCTCCAGAGAGCCAGCAGTTCTTC | CASSEPPESQQFF
TRBJ2-1 | few | TRBV7-2 | TRBD2 | TGTGCCAGCAGCTCTCAAGCGGGGGGGTTTGGGAATGAGCAGTTCTTC | CASSSQAGGFGNEQFF
TRBJ2-7 | NA | TRBV27 | NA | TGTGCCAGCAGTCATCAGGGTTACGAGCAGTACTTC | CASSHQGYEQYF
TRBJ1-1 | few | TRBV27 | NA | TGTGCCAGCAGTTGGGGGGCCAACAGGGACACTGAAGCTTTCTTT | CASSWGANRDTEAFF
TRBJ2-4 | NA | TRBV7-3 | TRBD1 | TGTGCCAGCAGCTCTGGACAGGGGGAGAGGATTCAGTACTTC | CASSSGQGERIQYF
TRBJ1-5 | once | TRBV5-8 | NA | TGTGCCAGCAGCCCTATCGACAAAGATGTTGGTCAGCCCCAGCATTTT | CASSPIDKDVGQPQHF
TRBJ2-1 | NA | TRBV5-1 | TRBD2 | TGCGCCAGCAGCTTCGCCCCCTCTAGCGGGGGGGACAATGAGCAGTTCTTC | CASSFAPSSGGDNEQFF
TRBJ1-1 | NA | TRBV19 | TRBD1 | TGTGCCAGTAGTATTCCCGGACAGGGGAAGACTGAAGCTTTCTTT | CASSIPGQGKTEAFF
TRBJ1-1 | NA | TRBV21-1 | NA | TGTGCCAGCAGAAGGGCGCGGGAATTTGGAACTGAAGCTTTCTTT | CASRRAREFGTEAFF
TRBJ2-7 | NA | TRBV7-8 | NA | TGTGCCAGCAGCTTAGGGCTATACCAGGCCCGGGGGCACGAGCAGTACTTC | CASSLGLYQARGHEQYF
TRBJ1-5 | NA | TRBV7-3 | NA | TGTGCCAGCAGCTTATGGGGGAATCAGCCCCAGCATTTT | CASSLWGNQPQHF
TRBJ1-3 | NA | TRBV29-1 | NA | TGCAGCGTTGAAGAACAGGCTGGAAACACCATATATTTT | CSVEEQAGNTIYF
TRBJ2-7 | NA | TRBV5-6 | NA | TGTGCCAGCAGCCAGAGACAGTGGAGCTCCTACGAGCAGTACTTC | CASSQRQWSSYEQYF
TRBJ1-4 | NA | TRBV14 | NA | TGTGCCAGCAGCCAAGTTGTCTCTGAAAAACTGTTTTTT | CASSQVVSEKLFF
TRBJ1-2 | NA | TRBV4-3 | TRBD1 | TGCGCCAGCAGCCAAGCCCCGGGACAGGGCTATGGCTACACCTTC | CASSQAPGQGYGYTF
TRBJ1-1 | few | TRBV5-1 | NA | TGCGCCAGCAGCTTGGCCGGCTGGGACACTGAAGCTTTCTTT | CASSLAGWDTEAFF
TRBJ2-7 | NA | TRBV6-1 | NA | TGTGCCAGCAGTGAATGGAGGGCTTCCGAGCAGTACTTC | CASSEWRASEQYF
TRBJ2-2 | few | TRBV28 | TRBD2 | TGTGCCAGCAGTTCGGGGACTAGCGGGAGGGCCGGGGAGCTGTTTTTT | CASSSGTSGRAGELFF
TRBJ1-6 | NA | TRBV5-6 | NA | TGTGCCAGCAGCTTGAAGGTTAACTATTATAATTCACCCCTCCACTTT | CASSLKVNYYNSPLHF
TRBJ2-5 | NA | TRBV7-6 | TRBD2 | TGTGCCAGCAGCTTCTATCTAGCGGGAGGGGCAGAGACCCAGTACTTC | CASSFYLAGGAETQYF
TRBJ2-7 | NA | TRBV10-3 | TRBD2 | TGTGCCATCAGTGAGTCGACTAGCGGGAGACTATCGGCCGAGCAGTACTTC | CAISESTSGRLSAEQYF
TRBJ2-7 | NA | TRBV3-1/TRBV3-2 | TRBD1 | TGTGCCAGCAGCCAAAACCGACAGGGCGAGCAGTACTTC | CASSQNRQGEQYF
TRBJ2-7 | once | TRBV4-3 | NA | TGCGCCAGCAGCCAAGATTACCCCCTAAATCGGGAGCAGTACTTC | CASSQDYPLNREQYF
TRBJ2-7 | NA | TRBV27 | NA | TGTGCCAGCACCCCTACAGGGAGAGTTATCTACGAGCAGTACTTC | CASTPTGRVIYEQYF
TRBJ2-5 | NA | TRBV7-8 | TRBD2 | TGTGCCAGCAGCGGCTGGACTAGCGGGAGTCTTGAGACCCAGTACTTC | CASSGWTSGSLETQYF
TRBJ1-4 | NA | TRBV4-3 | NA | TGCGCCAGCAGCCAAGATCTAGCCAGTGGACAGCAAAAACTGTTTTTT | CASSQDLASGQQKLFF
TRBJ2-3 | once | TRBV4-2 | NA | TGTGCCAGCAGCCAAGATTCCAGGGGCTCTAGCACAGATACGCAGTATTTT | CASSQDSRGSSTDTQYF
TRBJ2-3 | few | TRBV9 | TRBD2 | TGTGCCAGCAGCGTAGCGGGAGGACGCCCAGATACGCAGTATTTT | CASSVAGGRPDTQYF
TRBJ2-7 | NA | TRBV25-1 | NA | TGTGCCAGCAGAGCGGACAGCTACGAGCAGTACTTC | CASRADSYEQYF
TRBJ1-3 | few | TRBV3-1/TRBV3-2 | NA | TGTGCCAGCAGCCAAGAGTTGGGAAACACCATATATTTT | CASSQELGNTIYF
TRBJ1-2 | NA | TRBV5-4 | NA | TGTGCCAGCAGCTCGCCAGACCGGGCCCTCTATGGCTACACCTTC | CASSSPDRALYGYTF
TRBJ1-6 | NA | TRBV7-8 | TRBD1 | TGTGCCAGCAGCTCGCCAGGGGGGGATTCACCCCTCCACTTT | CASSSPGGDSPLHF
TRBJ1-2 | NA | TRBV7-9 | NA | TGTGCCAGCAGCCGGGACCGAGCGGGGTATGGCTACACCTTC | CASSRDRAGYGYTF
TRBJ1-1 | few | TRBV7-2 | NA | TGTGCCAGCAGCCTATTAGGTTGGGGGGCGGGGGCCACTGAAGCTTTCTTT | CASSLLGWGAGATEAFF
TRBJ1-6 | NA | TRBV28 | TRBD1 | TGTGCCAGCAGAACCCCGGCAGGGGGGTGGACACCCCTCCACTTT | CASRTPAGGWTPLHF
TRBJ2-7 | NA | TRBV5-1 | TRBD2 | TGCGCCAGCAGCTCATTAGCGGGTACGCCTGACGAGCAGTACTTC | CASSSLAGTPDEQYF
TRBJ2-6 | NA | TRBV18 | TRBD1 | TGTGCCAGCTCACCGGAATGGACAGGGAACGGGGCCAACGTCCTGACTTTC | CASSPEWTGNGANVLTF
TRBJ2-7 | NA | TRBV4-2 | TRBD2 | TGTGCCAGCAGCCGGAACCCGGTTAGCGGGATTTCCTACGAGCAGTACTTC | CASSRNPVSGISYEQYF
TRBJ2-1 | NA | TRBV7-2 | TRBD1 | TGTGCCAGCCGGACAGGGTCGTTCCCCTACAATGAGCAGTTCTTC | CASRTGSFPYNEQFF
TRBJ1-1 | NA | TRBV19 | NA | TGTGCCAGTAGTATTCTGGGAGGGACAAAGGCTTTCTTT | CASSILGGTKAFF
TRBJ1-3 | once | TRBV23-1 | NA | TGCGCCAGCAGTCAATCGCAGGGAAGGAGCTCTGGAAACACCATATATTTT | CASSQSQGRSSGNTIYF
TRBJ2-7 | NA | TRBV27 | TRBD2 | TGTGCCAGCAGTTTACGGTCCAACGACGGGGGGGCCTTTTACGAGCAGTACTTC | CASSLRSNDGGAFYEQYF
TRBJ2-1 | NA | TRBV7-7 | TRBD2 | TGTGCTAGCAGCGCGTCTAGCGGGAGGAGCTCCTACAATGAGCAGTTCTTC | CASSASSGRSSYNEQFF
TRBJ1-5 | few | TRBV30 | NA | TGTGCCTGGAGTGTACCGGGGCTTAGCAATCAGCCCCAGCATTTT | CAWSVPGLSNQPQHF
TRBJ1-4 | NA | TRBV2 | TRBD1 | TGTGCCAGCAGTCTGACAGGGGGCAACGAAAAACTGTTTTTT | CASSLTGGNEKLFF
TRBJ2-5 | NA | TRBV29-1 | NA | TGCAGCGGCGCGGTCCGAAAAGAGACCCAGTACTTC | CSGAVRKETQYF
TRBJ1-4 | NA | TRBV30 | NA | TGTGCCTACCAGGGAGTTATCGAAAAACTGTTTTTT | CAYQGVIEKLFF
TRBJ2-5 | NA | TRBV5-4 | NA | TGTGCCAGCAGCGTCAGGGGGGCGGCGGAGACCCAGTACTTC | CASSVRGAAETQYF